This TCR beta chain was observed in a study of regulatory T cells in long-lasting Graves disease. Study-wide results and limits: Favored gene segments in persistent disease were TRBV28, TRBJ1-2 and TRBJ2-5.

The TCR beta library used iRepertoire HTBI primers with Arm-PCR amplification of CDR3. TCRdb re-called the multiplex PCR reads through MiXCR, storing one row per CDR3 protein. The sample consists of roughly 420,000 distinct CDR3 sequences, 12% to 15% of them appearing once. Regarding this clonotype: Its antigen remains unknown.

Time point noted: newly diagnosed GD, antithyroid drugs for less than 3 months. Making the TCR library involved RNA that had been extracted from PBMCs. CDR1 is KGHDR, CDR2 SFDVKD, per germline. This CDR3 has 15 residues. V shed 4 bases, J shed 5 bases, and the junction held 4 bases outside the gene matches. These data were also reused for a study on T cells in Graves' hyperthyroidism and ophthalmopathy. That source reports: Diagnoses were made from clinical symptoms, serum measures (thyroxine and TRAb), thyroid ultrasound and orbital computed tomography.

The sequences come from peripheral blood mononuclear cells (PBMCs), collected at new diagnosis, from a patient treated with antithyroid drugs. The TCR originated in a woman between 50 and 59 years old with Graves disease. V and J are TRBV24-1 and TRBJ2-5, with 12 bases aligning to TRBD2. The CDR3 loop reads CATSDLAGGPETQYF. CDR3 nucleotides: TGTGCCACCAGTGACCTAGCGGGAGGGCCGGAGACCCAGTACTTC.